The TCR beta chain under discussion was sequenced for a study of neoadjuvant anti-PD-1 for oral cavity cancer. Study context: Patients without progression got a fourth dose around day 43.

The CDR3 extends over 18 amino acids. The ends lost 4 bases at V and 4 bases at J; junction bases unmatched: 16. Germline CDR1 reads GTSNPN; CDR2 reads SVGIG (reference sequence). The repertoire was sequenced with immunoSEQ multiplex PCR; TCRdb's copy has only in-frame clones and lacks some. The table has tens of thousands of clones, 65% to 85% seen once. This clone showed up just once. The sequence was obtained from a person between 40 and 79 years old with oral cavity squamous cell carcinoma. This chain connects TRBV30 to TRBJ2-2; 9 positions match TRBD2. Specimen: PBMCs, collected before nivolumab (anti-PD-1) treatment. CDR3 bases: TGTGCCTGGACCGCGTTTAGCGGGAGTTTTCTCTTCACCGGGGAGCTGTTTTTT. It codes for CAWTAFSGSFLFTGELFF.